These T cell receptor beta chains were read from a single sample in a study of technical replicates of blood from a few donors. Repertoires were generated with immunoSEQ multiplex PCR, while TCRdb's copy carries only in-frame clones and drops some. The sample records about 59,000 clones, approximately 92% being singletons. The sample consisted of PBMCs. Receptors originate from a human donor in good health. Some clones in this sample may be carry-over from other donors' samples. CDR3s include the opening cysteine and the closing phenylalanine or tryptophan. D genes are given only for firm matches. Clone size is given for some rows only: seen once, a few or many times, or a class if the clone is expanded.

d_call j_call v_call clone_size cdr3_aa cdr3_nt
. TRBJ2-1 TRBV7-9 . CASSRPRDTYNEQFF TGTGCCAGCAGCCGCCCCAGGGACACCTACAATGAGCAGTTCTTC
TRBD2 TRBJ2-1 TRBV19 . CASSIFASGGSYNEQFF TGTGCCAGTAGTATATTTGCTAGCGGAGGTTCCTACAATGAGCAGTTCTTC
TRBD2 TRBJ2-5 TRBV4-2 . CASSQGTSGGGLETQYF TGTGCCAGCAGCCAAGGGACTAGCGGGGGTGGCCTGGAGACCCAGTACTTC
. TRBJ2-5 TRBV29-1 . CSVEGGEETQYF TGCAGCGTTGAAGGGGGGGAAGAGACCCAGTACTTC
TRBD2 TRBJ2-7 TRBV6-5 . CASSYSGRGGPYEQYF TGTGCCAGCAGTTACTCAGGACGGGGGGGCCCCTACGAGCAGTACTTC
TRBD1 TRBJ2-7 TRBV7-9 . CASSHSGGQYF TGTGCCAGCAGCCACTCAGGGGGGCAGTACTTC
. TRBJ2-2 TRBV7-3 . CASSIPGGELFF TGTGCCAGCAGCATCCCGGGCGGGGAGCTGTTTTTT
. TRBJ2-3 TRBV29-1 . CSVDPDKGSLFTDTQYF TGCAGCGTTGACCCAGACAAGGGGTCATTATTCACAGATACGCAGTATTTT
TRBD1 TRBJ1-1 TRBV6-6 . CASRGQLNTEAFF TGTGCCAGCAGGGGACAGCTTAACACTGAAGCTTTCTTT
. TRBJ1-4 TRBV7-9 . CASSGEQGAANEKLFF TGTGCCAGCAGCGGAGAACAGGGAGCAGCTAATGAAAAACTGTTTTTT
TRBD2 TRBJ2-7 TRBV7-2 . CASSLGTSGSVLEYF TGTGCCAGCAGCTTAGGGACTAGCGGGAGTGTTTTGGAGTACTTC
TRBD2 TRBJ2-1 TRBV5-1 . CASSWGGGYNEQFF TGCGCCAGCAGCTGGGGCGGGGGGTACAATGAGCAGTTCTTC
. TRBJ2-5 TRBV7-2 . CASTRIGGLQETQYF TGTGCCAGCACCCGGATAGGGGGACTACAAGAGACCCAGTACTTC
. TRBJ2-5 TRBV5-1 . CASSLSRGAQETQYF TGCGCCAGCAGCTTGTCCCGGGGGGCCCAAGAGACCCAGTACTTC
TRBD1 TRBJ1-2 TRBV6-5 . CASRIQGNYGYTF TGTGCCAGCAGAATACAGGGGAACTATGGCTACACCTTC
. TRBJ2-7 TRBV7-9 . CASSSIPYGSSYEQYF TGTGCCAGCAGCTCCATTCCTTATGGGAGCTCCTACGAGCAGTACTTC
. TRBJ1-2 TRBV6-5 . CASSYSAGGHYGYTF TGTGCCAGCAGTTACTCGGCGGGGGGTCACTATGGCTACACCTTC
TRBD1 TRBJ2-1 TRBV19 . CASSLDRGPYNEQFF TGTGCCAGTAGTTTGGACAGGGGGCCCTACAATGAGCAGTTCTTC
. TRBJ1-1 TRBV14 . CASSQEVGGFTEAFF TGTGCCAGCAGCCAAGAAGTGGGGGGATTCACTGAAGCTTTCTTT
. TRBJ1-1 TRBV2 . CASTRDGNTEAFF TGTGCCAGCACGAGAGATGGGAACACTGAAGCTTTCTTT
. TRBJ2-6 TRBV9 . CASEEANVLTF TGTGCCAGCGAGGAGGCCAACGTCCTGACTTTC
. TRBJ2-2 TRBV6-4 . CASSDSQSGELFF TGTGCCAGCAGTGACTCACAGTCTGGGGAGCTGTTTTTT
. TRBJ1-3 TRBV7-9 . CASHRDLGGTTGNTIYF TGTGCCAGTCACCGGGATTTAGGAGGAACTACTGGAAACACCATATATTTT
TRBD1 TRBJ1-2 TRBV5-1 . CASSFAGTGGVGYTF TGCGCCAGCAGCTTCGCCGGGACAGGGGGCGTCGGCTACACCTTC
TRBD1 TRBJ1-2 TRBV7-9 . CASSSRTGADWWGYGYTF TGTGCCAGCAGCTCACGCACAGGGGCGGACTGGTGGGGCTATGGCTACACCTTC
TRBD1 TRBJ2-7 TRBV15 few CATSRATGTGFNEQYF TGTGCCACCAGCAGAGCAACCGGGACAGGGTTCAACGAGCAGTACTTC
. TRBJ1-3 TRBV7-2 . CASSLSRDGNTIYF TGTGCCAGCAGCTTATCCAGGGATGGAAACACCATATATTTT
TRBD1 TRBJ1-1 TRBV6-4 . CASSADRGNTEAFF TGTGCCAGCAGTGCGGACAGGGGGAACACTGAAGCTTTCTTT
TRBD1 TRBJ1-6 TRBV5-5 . CASSPRGGQGDSPLHF TGTGCCAGCAGCCCAAGGGGGGGACAGGGGGATTCACCCCTCCACTTT
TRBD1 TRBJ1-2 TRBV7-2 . CASSPRTGGAGGYGYTF TGTGCCAGCAGCCCCCGGACAGGGGGCGCCGGTGGCTATGGCTACACCTTC
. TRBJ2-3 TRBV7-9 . CASPGSSTDTQYF TGTGCCAGCCCCGGGTCAAGCACAGATACGCAGTATTTT
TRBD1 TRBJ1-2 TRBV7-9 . CASSWTGVNYGYTF TGTGCCAGCAGCTGGACAGGGGTTAACTATGGCTACACCTTC
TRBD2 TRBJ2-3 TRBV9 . CASSVGSLAGGTDTQYF TGTGCCAGCAGCGTAGGGTCTTTAGCGGGGGGCACAGATACGCAGTATTTT
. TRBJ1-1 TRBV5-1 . CASNELGGKNTEAFF TGCGCCAGCAACGAACTCGGGGGTAAGAACACTGAAGCTTTCTTT
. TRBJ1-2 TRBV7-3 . CASSLGGTENYGYTF TGTGCCAGCAGCTTAGGCGGGACGGAGAACTATGGCTACACCTTC
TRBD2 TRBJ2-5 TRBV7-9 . CASSLTSGGSQETQYF TGTGCCAGCAGCTTGACTAGCGGGGGGAGCCAAGAGACCCAGTACTTC
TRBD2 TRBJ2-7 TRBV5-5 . CASSFEGAGFYEQYF TGTGCCAGCAGCTTTGAGGGAGCGGGATTTTACGAGCAGTACTTC
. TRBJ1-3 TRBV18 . CASSPRVGQGGNTIYF TGTGCCAGCTCACCAAGAGTCGGGCAGGGAGGAAACACCATATATTTT
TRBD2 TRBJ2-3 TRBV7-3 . CASSLGGLGSDTQYF TGTGCCAGCAGCCTTGGGGGACTAGGATCAGATACGCAGTATTTT
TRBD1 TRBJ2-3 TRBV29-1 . CSVEDRGGQGHTDTQYF TGCAGCGTTGAAGATCGAGGGGGACAGGGACACACAGATACGCAGTATTTT
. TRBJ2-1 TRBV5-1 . CASSIAGVSYNEQFF TGCGCCAGCAGCATCGCAGGGGTGTCCTACAATGAGCAGTTCTTC
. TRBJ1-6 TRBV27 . CASSLVQDSPLHF TGTGCCAGCAGTTTAGTACAAGATTCACCCCTCCACTTT
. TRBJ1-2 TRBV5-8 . CASSPLGGYTF TGTGCCAGCAGCCCGTTGGGGGGTTACACCTTC